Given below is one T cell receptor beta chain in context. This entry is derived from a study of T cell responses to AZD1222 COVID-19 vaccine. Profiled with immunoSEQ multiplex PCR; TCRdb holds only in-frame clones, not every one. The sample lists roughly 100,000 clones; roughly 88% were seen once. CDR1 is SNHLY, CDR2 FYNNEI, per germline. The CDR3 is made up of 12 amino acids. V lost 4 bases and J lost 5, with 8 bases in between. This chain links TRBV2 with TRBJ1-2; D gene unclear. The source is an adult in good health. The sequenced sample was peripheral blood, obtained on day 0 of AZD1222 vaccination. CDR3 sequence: CASSGGGYGYTF. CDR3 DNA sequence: TGTGCCAGCAGTGGGGGAGGGTATGGCTACACCTTC.